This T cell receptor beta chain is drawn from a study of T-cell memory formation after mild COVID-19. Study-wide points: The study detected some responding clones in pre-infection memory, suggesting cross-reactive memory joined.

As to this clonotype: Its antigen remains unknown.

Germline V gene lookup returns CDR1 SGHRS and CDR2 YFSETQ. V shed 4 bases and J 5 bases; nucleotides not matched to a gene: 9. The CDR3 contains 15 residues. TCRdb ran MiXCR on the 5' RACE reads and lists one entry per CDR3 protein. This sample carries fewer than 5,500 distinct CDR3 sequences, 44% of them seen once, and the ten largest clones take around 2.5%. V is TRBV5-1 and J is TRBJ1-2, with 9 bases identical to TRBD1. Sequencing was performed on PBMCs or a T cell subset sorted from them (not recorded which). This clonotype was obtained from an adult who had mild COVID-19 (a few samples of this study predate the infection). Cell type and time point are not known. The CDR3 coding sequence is TGCGCCAGCAGCCAGGAAAGGACAGGGGAATATGGCTACACCTTC. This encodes CASSQERTGEYGYTF. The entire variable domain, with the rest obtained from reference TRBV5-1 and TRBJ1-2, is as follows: KAGVTQTPRYLIKTRGQQVTLSCSPISGHRSVSWYQQTPGQGLQFLFEYFSETQRNKGNFPGRFSGRQFSNSRSEMNVSTLELGDSALYLCASSQERTGEYGYTFGSGTRLTVV.